The T cell receptor beta chain under discussion was sequenced for a study of T cells after posttransplantation cyclophosphamide. The V gene's germline CDR1 is SGHNT and CDR2 YYREEE (reference sequence). After removal of 3 bases from V and 7 bases from J, the junction contained 6 bases not matched to a gene. This CDR3 comprises 15 residues. This clone showed up just once. Its matching antigen is unknown. Cells defined as naive were viable CD3+CD4+ or CD3+CD8+ and CCR7+CD45RA+CD45RO-CD95-CD27+CD28+. Only in-frame clones appear in the TCRdb table, and some are missing; sequencing was by immunoSEQ multiplex PCR. The data contain about 20,000 clones, roughly 98% of them singletons. Study conclusions and caveats: Skin or GI-infiltrating T cells shared few TRB sequences with blood. Donor CD8+ memory clones often dominated recipient blood repertoires at later times. Recipient CMV seropositivity and CMV reactivation strongly tracked TRB clonality.

This clonotype was obtained from a man between 35 and 55 years old in good health, CMV-negative, and a related stem cell transplant donor. Material for sequencing was naive CD4+ T cells sorted from PBMCs. This chain links TRBV5-4 with TRBJ2-1; 11 nucleotides line up with TRBD1. CDR3 region: CASSSAGTGGNEQFF. The CDR3 bases are TGTGCCAGCAGCTCGGCCGGGACAGGGGGGAATGAGCAGTTCTTC.